The sequence of this T cell receptor beta chain was determined in a study of cytomegalovirus exposure and HLA in healthy donors. Points from the study as a whole: A later analysis found first-cohort TCR clusters tended to co-occur in the 120 validation repertoires. In vitro data verified a few CMV-associated chains as specific for CMV antigens. About 180 TCR beta chains were listed as cytomegalovirus-associated.

The table came from immunoSEQ multiplex PCR; TCRdb's copy has only in-frame clones and leaves some out. Among approximately 260,000 clones listed, about 86% were seen once. Remarks on this clone: Its antigen is not identified.

These donors were members of the approximately 110-subject validation cohort, a group separate from the roughly 670-subject first cohort. Between the trimmed V and J ends, which lost 4 bases and 0 bases, there was a span of 10 bases. CDR1 is MNHNY and CDR2 is SVGAGI in the germline V gene (reference sequence). The CDR3 has 14 residues. The chain links TRBV6-6 to TRBJ2-7, with a possible D match to TRBD2 (6 bases). This TCR was sampled from a woman between 18 and 29 years old in good health and CMV-seronegative. The sequencing sample was made of PBMCs. The CDR3 is CASSFGGSSYEQYF. CDR3 nucleotides: TGTGCCAGCAGTTTCGGAGGGAGCTCCTACGAGCAGTACTTC.